Detailed here is one T cell receptor beta chain. Cohort assignment relied on participant-reported clinical history. The CDR3 sequence is 15 residues long. Germline-derived CDR1 and CDR2 are MNHEY and SVGEGT. V was clipped by 5 bases and J by 4 bases; unmatched bases: 5. TCRdb keeps only in-frame clones here, not all; method: immunoSEQ multiplex PCR. The table has some 390,000 clones, under 90% seen once; the top ten hold 1.7%. The data were obtained in a study of blood T cell repertoires in COVID-19. Study overall: The analysed material was cDNA or gDNA that came from T cells, B-cell-depleted T cells, or PBMCs.

The rearrangement joins TRBV6-2 or TRBV6-3 to TRBJ2-1, with 10 bases that match TRBD2. The sequence came from a woman aged 25 to 45 who had recovered from COVID-19. The sequenced material came from PBMCs or T cells enriched from blood (not recorded which). The CDR3 region has the DNA TGTGCCAGCAGTCTTGGACTAGCGGCTTACAATGAGCAGTTCTTC. Its translation is CASSLGLAAYNEQFF.